This TCR beta chain appears in the sequencing data of a study of vaccination and CD4 T cells after COVID-19 (dated by TCRdb to between 2021 and 2024). Concerning the study at large: Convalescent patients had a positive SARS-CoV-2 result on nasal swab PCR, and of these patients, several had mild disease and one had severe disease. Six males and four females were included in the convalescent cohort, with two Hispanic individuals, seven Caucasians, two Asians and one multiracial person represented. Each participant got two doses of either the Pfizer-BioNTech BNT162b2 vaccine (n=8) or the Moderna mRNA-1273 vaccine (n=2). Post-COVID blood samples from convalescent patients were collected a median of roughly 100 days after diagnosis, with a range of roughly 35 to 170 days. The time from the second vaccine dose to post-vaccine blood sampling had a median of roughly 70 days and ranged from about 13 to 250 days. Culture stimuli were overlapping spike peptide pools from SARS-CoV-2 and from the common cold coronaviruses HCoV-NL63, HCoV-OC43 and HCoV-229E. Control cultures received a CEFX viral epitope pool as the positive control, an HIV-1 Nef peptide pool as the negative control, or no peptide. The spike-specific CD4+ TCR repertoire was compared before and after mRNA vaccination in around ten COVID-19 convalescent patients and 4 infection-naive healthy vaccine recipients.

The CDR3 has 12 amino acids, counting both end residues. Only CDR3 DNA is held: 36 bases, read in frame from base 1. V is clipped by 6 bases and J by 6 bases, and the sequence between their germline boundaries is 12 bases long. The germline V gene (reference sequence) specifies LNHDA as CDR1 and SQIVND as CDR2. The method was PCR. DNA from cultured CD4+ T cells was subjected to TCR sequencing with the Oncomine TCR Beta short-read assay at the Johns Hopkins FTIC core. Genomic DNA was extracted from the cultured CD4+ T cells with the QIAamp micro DNA kit. Oncomine TCR Beta libraries made from cultured CD4+ T cells were pooled using unique dual indexes and sequenced on an Illumina iSeq 100. As for the original processing: Non-productive sequences were filtered out, and CDR3s that did not start with C, did not end with F or W, or were shorter than 7 amino acids were discarded. Antigen-specific clonotypes were identified with the MANAFEST web application by comparing peptide-stimulated wells with reference and other culture wells. To be called positive, a clone needed an FDR below 0.05, an odds ratio above 5, and a productive frequency above 0.1% in at least two of three replicate wells. A clonotype was classed as cross-reactive if the clonotype showed significant expansion both in SARS-CoV-2 spike wells and in at least one common cold coronavirus spike condition. Levenshtein distances (stringdist) and unrooted phylogenetic trees (ape) in R version 3.6.1 were used to assess CDR3 homology. TCRdb reanalyzed the raw reads on its own, using fastp at Q25 for trimming and MiXCR for clone calling, and kept in-frame beta chains. A single entry per CDR3 protein holds the most common genes and DNA from its merged rows. TCRdb, rather than the study authors, made the V and J calls. The sample records over 8,000 distinct CDR3 sequences, 55% to 70% of which are singletons. 6% to 9.5% of the sample lies in the top ten.

Results the study describes overall, beyond this receptor: Of the vaccine-specific clones found in convalescent patients, nearly all (304 of 307) were mono-reactive for SARS-CoV-2 spike instead of being cross-reactive with common cold coronaviruses. An increase in the median number of SARS-CoV-2-reactive clonotypes from some 20 after infection to roughly 38 after vaccination was observed, but the change was not found to be significant. Only a relatively small number of convalescent patients were included in the study, and early timepoints following natural infection were not analyzed. In convalescent patients, a median approximately 90% of post-vaccine SARS-CoV-2-reactive clones were detected only after vaccination, suggesting vaccine-specific priming.

This clonotype was seen just once. Its antigen specificity is not known. Because the CDR3 is missing its conserved closing phenylalanine or tryptophan, this is likely a read error. In the paper's terms, the treatment or condition label means: roughly ten-day PBMC culture with coronavirus spike peptide pools or control peptides (ViraFEST assay). The ViraFEST assay was used in the study, in which antigen-specific T cells were expanded with peptide pools and expanded clonotypes were subsequently identified by TCR sequencing. The convalescent patients' positive SARS-CoV-2 PCR tests were from March to December 2020, which was before the Alpha, Beta and Delta variants emerged in the United States. Roughly 2 million PBMCs per well were cultured in IMDM with roughly 5.2% human AB serum and 8 to 10 IU/ml IL-2, plus 10 ug/ml peptide pools. Half of the culture medium was replaced with fresh IL-2-containing medium on days 3 and 7. CD4+ T cells were isolated after approximately ten days of culture through negative selection using the EasySep CD4+ T cell isolation kit. Ficoll-Paque Plus gradient centrifugation was used to isolate PBMCs from whole blood, and the isolated PBMCs were then either used fresh or cryopreserved at -140C. Culture conditions were generally each tested in triplicate wells.

The chain was built from TRBV19 and TRBJ2-7, and TRBD1 may be the D gene, going by 5 matching bases. The sequenced material came from CD4+ T cells from blood, cultured in vitro. The origin of this receptor is a human donor who had recovered from COVID-19. CDR3 region: CASSPQGSEQYL. The DNA sequence is TGTGCCAGTAGCCCCCAGGGATCCGAGCAGTACTTA.